The 28 T cell receptor beta chains given below trace back to one sample, sequenced in a study of monozygotic twins with inflammatory bowel disease. Using the 5' RACE reads, TCRdb records one entry per CDR3 protein without DNA. Across some 90,000 distinct CDR3 sequences, the top ten clones capture around 6.8% of the sample. The sample consisted of blood. These receptors all come from a human donor with ulcerative colitis or Crohn's disease, or a healthy co-twin of an affected twin (not recorded which).

This rearrangement joins TRBV7-8 to TRBJ1-1; the D call of TRBD1 rests on TCRdb alone, since no DNA is present to check it. This CDR3 contains 14 residues. The germline V gene encodes CDR1 SGHVS and CDR2 FQNEAQ. The CDR3 sequence is CASSLIPPPTEAFF.

The J gene is TRBJ1-2, the V gene TRBV10-3; absent DNA, TCRdb's TRBD1 call cannot be checked. Germline CDR1 is ENHRY and CDR2 is SYGVKD. This CDR3 has 13 amino acids. Here the CDR3 reads CAAQGDRYYGYTF.

The gene calls are TRBV10-3 and TRBJ2-1; TCRdb's D call of TRBD1 is untestable without DNA. Germline V lookup: CDR1 ENHRY, CDR2 SYGVKD. CDR3 length equals 15 residues. This chain's CDR3 is CAISPRDRVYNEQFF.

The V gene is TRBV5-1, the J gene TRBJ2-3; there is no DNA to check the TCRdb D call of TRBD1. Germline V gene data show CDR1 as SGHRS and CDR2 as YFSETQ. The CDR3 has 15 residues. The CDR3 here is CASSLGQGTTDTQYF.

The chain recombines TRBV11-2 with TRBJ1-1; without DNA, the TCRdb call of TRBD1 cannot be checked. The V gene's germline CDR1 is SGHAT and CDR2 FQNNGV. CDR3 length equals 12 residues. CDR3: CASSLDPGVAFF.

The rearrangement uses TRBV6-1 and TRBJ1-6; TCRdb reports TRBD1, a call that lacks DNA to check it against. The CDR3 runs 14 residues. Germline CDR1 reads MNHNS; CDR2 reads SASEGT. CDR3 residues: CASSMTRRDSPLHF.

The gene calls are TRBV29-1 and TRBJ1-5; TCRdb calls TRBD1, which cannot be checked without DNA. The CDR3 extends over 14 amino acids. Germline V gives CDR1 SQVTM, CDR2 ANQGSEA. The CDR3: CSVAQGEFNQPQHF.

The chain couples TRBV9 to TRBJ2-6; TCRdb's assignment of TRBD1 cannot be checked, as there is no DNA. CDR1 and CDR2 from the germline V gene are SGDLS and YYNGEE. The CDR3 runs 16 residues. CDR3 sequence reads: CASSATGHSGANVLTF.

CDR3 loop: CASSPTDTYNEQFF. The J gene is TRBJ2-1, the V gene TRBV18; TCRdb calls TRBD1, which cannot be checked without DNA. The length of the CDR3 is 14 residues. In germline, CDR1 is KGHSH, CDR2 LQKENI.

This chain links TRBV6-1 with TRBJ1-1. CDR3 length equals 15 residues. The V gene's germline CDR1 is MNHNS and CDR2 SASEGT. CDR3: CASSSDETRRTEAFF.

The rearrangement links TRBV29-1 to TRBJ2-3. This CDR3 contains 12 residues. Germline V lookup: CDR1 SQVTM, CDR2 ANQGSEA. The CDR3 loop reads CSVEASTDTQYF.

The chain has TRBV29-1 and TRBJ2-2; TCRdb gives TRBD1 as the D gene, but with no DNA this cannot be confirmed. CDR3 length: 15 amino acids. Looked up from germline, CDR1 is SQVTM and CDR2 is ANQGSEA. Here the CDR3 reads CSVEGRSTGAGELFF.

The V and J genes are TRBV2 and TRBJ1-6; with no DNA, the TCRdb D assignment of TRBD1 cannot be verified. The CDR3 is 14 residues long. Germline assignment: CDR1 SNHLY and CDR2 FYNNEI. The CDR3 spells CASTEDSMISPLHF.

The gene calls are TRBV7-2 and TRBJ2-7; as DNA is missing, the TRBD1 call by TCRdb cannot be tested. The germline V gene has CDR1 SGHTA and CDR2 FQGNSA. The CDR3 loop spans 14 amino acids. CDR3 protein: CASSFGTGRPEQYF. The variable domain in full, with the rest retrieved from reference TRBV7-2 and TRBJ2-7, is GAGVSQSPSNKVTEKGKDVELRCDPISGHTALYWYRQSLGQGLEFLIYFQGNSAPDKSGLPSDRFSAERTGGSVSTLTIQRTQQEDSAVYLCASSFGTGRPEQYFGPGTRLTVT.

The V gene is TRBV20-1, the J gene TRBJ2-5; checking the TCRdb D call of TRBD1 is not possible without DNA. Germline assignment: CDR1 DFQATT and CDR2 SNEGSKA (reference sequence). The CDR3 is 13 amino acids. CDR3 sequence: CSARGSSSGAQYF.

V is TRBV20-1 and J is TRBJ2-1. The germline V gene has CDR1 DFQATT and CDR2 SNEGSKA (reference sequence). CDR3 length: 12 amino acids. The chain's CDR3 is CSARLNYDEQFF.

The rearrangement joins TRBV3-1 to TRBJ1-6. Germline V gene sequence: CDR1 LGHDT, CDR2 YNNKEL (reference sequence). This CDR3 contains 13 residues. CDR3 loop: CASSLMSNSPLHF. Looking up the rest from reference TRBV3-1 and TRBJ1-6 gives the full variable domain: DTAVSQTPKYLVTQMGNDKSIKCEQNLGHDTMYWYKQDSKKFLKIMFSYNNKELIINETVPNRFSPKSPDKAHLNLHINSLELGDSAVYFCASSLMSNSPLHFGNGTRLTVT.

V and J are TRBV29-1 and TRBJ2-3; TCRdb names TRBD1, which stays unverified in the absence of DNA. This CDR3 is 14 amino acids long. The germline V gene has CDR1 SQVTM and CDR2 ANQGSEA. CDR3 amino acids: CSAKNRGLADTQYF.

The genes are TRBV7-9 and TRBJ2-7. This CDR3 spans 13 amino acids. Germline V gene data show CDR1 as SEHNR and CDR2 as FQNEAQ (reference sequence). The CDR3 here is CASSLVGVTEQYF.

The chain has TRBV5-1 and TRBJ1-1; TCRdb selects TRBD1, and the lack of DNA leaves this call unchecked. The CDR3 loop spans 14 amino acids. Germline CDR1 and CDR2: SGHRS and YFSETQ. This CDR3 reads CASSFLGRGTEAFF.

The chain couples TRBV2 to TRBJ2-5. This CDR3 comprises 11 residues. Per the germline V gene, CDR1 is SNHLY and CDR2 is FYNNEI. This CDR3 is CASSVGETQYF.

The J gene is TRBJ2-7, the V gene TRBV4-1; TCRdb gives TRBD1 as the D gene, but with no DNA this cannot be confirmed. This CDR3 contains 15 residues. Germline V lookup: CDR1 MGHRA, CDR2 YSYEKL. The CDR3 here is CASSQAGTGRHEQYF.

V gene TRBV19 combines with J gene TRBJ1-2. Looked up from germline, CDR1 is LNHDA and CDR2 is SQIVND (reference sequence). The CDR3 length is 13 residues. This CDR3 is CASSIETNYGYTF.

The V gene is TRBV10-2, the J gene TRBJ1-5; no DNA is available, so the TRBD1 call from TCRdb remains unchecked. Germline V gene data show CDR1 as WSHSY and CDR2 as SAAADI. The CDR3 consists of 16 residues. The CDR3 here is CASRDPTGAGGQPQHF.

The chain employs TRBV20-1 and TRBJ1-4; TCRdb reports TRBD1, a call that lacks DNA to check it against. In germline, CDR1 is DFQATT, CDR2 SNEGSKA (reference sequence). The CDR3 loop spans 15 amino acids. This chain's CDR3 is CSARDLKTGAEKLFF.

CDR3: CASSTGTGAQQPQHF. The chain recombines TRBV7-8 with TRBJ1-5; with no DNA, the TCRdb D assignment of TRBD1 cannot be verified. This CDR3 has 15 residues. Germline V gives CDR1 SGHVS, CDR2 FQNEAQ.

This chain joins TRBV7-8 and TRBJ1-3; TCRdb's D gene call, TRBD1, goes unchecked for lack of DNA. The CDR3 covers 16 residues. Germline CDR1 SGHVS, CDR2 FQNEAQ. Here the CDR3 reads CASSPRQGLAGNTIYF.

This chain links TRBV10-3 with TRBJ1-3. CDR1 ENHRY and CDR2 SYGVKD come from the germline V gene. The CDR3 is made up of 14 amino acids. The CDR3 is CAIRRENSGNTIYF.